A selection of T cell receptor beta chains follows, all from one sample in a study of blood T cell repertoires in COVID-19. The protocol was immunoSEQ multiplex PCR, while the TCRdb copy is restricted to in-frame clones and leaves out a portion. This table has about 29,000 clones, 80% to 90% appearing once. What was sequenced was peripheral blood. All receptors derive from a man of 80 years or more with acute or convalescent COVID-19. The CDR3 runs from the conserved cysteine through the conserved F or W. Each record gives: clone size, V gene, CDR3 length, J gene, D gene, CDR3 protein, CDR3 DNA. A D gene is named only where the DNA matches it firmly. Size values are once, few and many counts, or a class for expanded clones, and some rows have none.

size: .; V: TRBV7-2; length: 14; J: TRBJ1-1; D: TRBD1; CDR3: CASSFPQGETEAFF; DNA: TGTGCCAGCAGCTTTCCCCAGGGGGAGACTGAAGCTTTCTTT
size: .; V: TRBV10-3; length: 13; J: TRBJ1-2; D: .; CDR3: CAISFDSTYGYTF; DNA: TGTGCCATCAGTTTTGACAGTACGTATGGCTACACCTTC
size: .; V: TRBV11-2; length: 13; J: TRBJ1-4; D: TRBD1; CDR3: CASSLDRVEKLFF; DNA: TGTGCCAGCAGCCTTGACAGGGTTGAAAAACTGTTTTTT
size: .; V: TRBV6-5; length: 15; J: TRBJ1-3; D: TRBD1; CDR3: CASSRDRTTGNTIYF; DNA: TGTGCCAGCAGTAGGGACAGGACAACTGGAAACACCATATATTTT
size: .; V: TRBV18; length: 15; J: TRBJ2-3; D: TRBD2; CDR3: CASSLLAGKADTQYF; DNA: TGTGCCAGCTCACTCCTAGCGGGGAAGGCAGATACGCAGTATTTT
size: .; V: TRBV6-5; length: 12; J: TRBJ2-3; D: .; CDR3: CASSRGGDTQYF; DNA: TGTGCCAGCAGTCGAGGAGGAGATACGCAGTATTTT
size: .; V: TRBV18; length: 13; J: TRBJ1-2; D: TRBD1; CDR3: CASSPDRDYGYTF; DNA: TGTGCCAGCTCACCGGACAGGGACTATGGCTACACCTTC
size: .; V: TRBV19; length: 13; J: TRBJ2-2; D: .; CDR3: CASSVRGDGELFF; DNA: TGTGCCAGTAGTGTCAGGGGGGACGGGGAGCTGTTTTTT
size: .; V: TRBV2; length: 16; J: TRBJ1-6; D: .; CDR3: CASSSRRHRSNSPLHF; DNA: TGTGCCAGCAGTAGTAGGCGGCATAGGTCGAATTCACCCCTCCACTTT
size: .; V: TRBV19; length: 16; J: TRBJ2-6; D: TRBD1; CDR3: CATAGTATSGANVLTF; DNA: TGTGCCACCGCCGGGACAGCGACCTCTGGGGCCAACGTCCTGACTTTC
size: .; V: TRBV9; length: 15; J: TRBJ2-5; D: .; CDR3: CASSDNRAGQETQYF; DNA: TGTGCCAGCAGCGACAACAGGGCTGGACAAGAGACCCAGTACTTC
size: once; V: TRBV5-6; length: 16; J: TRBJ2-2; D: TRBD1; CDR3: CASSSPTGPGTGELFF; DNA: TGTGCCAGCAGCTCGCCGACAGGGCCAGGGACCGGGGAGCTGTTTTTT
size: .; V: TRBV5-1; length: 17; J: TRBJ2-5; D: TRBD2; CDR3: CASSSPTSGGREETQYF; DNA: TGCGCCAGCAGCTCCCCTACTAGCGGGGGGAGAGAAGAGACCCAGTACTTC
size: .; V: TRBV7-9; length: 13; J: TRBJ1-4; D: .; CDR3: CASSLDLDEKLFF; DNA: TGTGCCAGCAGCCTTGACTTGGATGAAAAACTGTTTTTT
size: .; V: TRBV27; length: 15; J: TRBJ1-3; D: .; CDR3: CASSPRAGAGNTIYF; DNA: TGTGCCAGCAGTCCACGTGCAGGGGCGGGAAACACCATATATTTT
size: .; V: TRBV5-1; length: 14; J: TRBJ1-3; D: TRBD1; CDR3: CASSLQGTGNTIYF; DNA: TGCGCCAGCAGCTTACAGGGGACTGGAAACACCATATATTTT
size: .; V: TRBV2; length: 15; J: TRBJ1-6; D: TRBD1; CDR3: CASSESGTEVSPLHF; DNA: TGTGCCAGCAGTGAATCTGGGACAGAGGTTTCACCCCTCCACTTT
size: .; V: TRBV11-2; length: 14; J: TRBJ1-5; D: TRBD1; CDR3: CASSPDRINQPQHF; DNA: TGTGCCAGCAGCCCGGACAGGATCAATCAGCCCCAGCATTTT
size: once; V: TRBV7-9; length: 13; J: TRBJ1-1; D: .; CDR3: CASSSGVNTEAFF; DNA: TGTGCCAGCAGCTCCGGGGTGAACACTGAAGCTTTCTTT
size: .; V: TRBV7-2; length: 15; J: TRBJ2-1; D: TRBD2; CDR3: CASSLGLAGISEQFF; DNA: TGTGCCAGCAGCTTGGGTCTAGCGGGTATCAGTGAGCAGTTCTTC
size: .; V: TRBV2; length: 15; J: TRBJ2-3; D: TRBD2; CDR3: CASSQLAGGTDTQYF; DNA: TGTGCCAGCAGTCAACTAGCGGGGGGAACAGATACGCAGTATTTT
size: .; V: TRBV27; length: 16; J: TRBJ1-1; D: .; CDR3: CASSLSRTRVGAEAFF; DNA: TGTGCCAGCAGTTTATCCCGCACTAGGGTGGGCGCTGAAGCTTTCTTT
size: .; V: TRBV3-1/TRBV3-2; length: 15; J: TRBJ1-3; D: TRBD1; CDR3: CASSDGTGAGNTIYF; DNA: TGTGCCAGCAGCGACGGGACAGGGGCTGGAAACACCATATATTTT
size: few; V: TRBV2; length: 15; J: TRBJ1-1; D: TRBD1; CDR3: CASSEIGTVGTEAFF; DNA: TGTGCCAGCAGTGAAATTGGGACAGTGGGAACTGAAGCTTTCTTT
size: .; V: TRBV6-2/TRBV6-3; length: 15; J: TRBJ2-5; D: TRBD1; CDR3: CASSRAGTGEETQYF; DNA: TGTGCCAGCAGTAGAGCCGGGACAGGGGAAGAGACCCAGTACTTC
size: .; V: TRBV27; length: 14; J: TRBJ1-2; D: .; CDR3: CASSFTVANYGYTF; DNA: TGTGCCAGCAGTTTTACAGTAGCTAACTATGGCTACACCTTC
size: .; V: TRBV7-2; length: 16; J: TRBJ2-2; D: TRBD1; CDR3: CASSFRTGGNTGELFF; DNA: TGTGCCAGCAGCTTCAGGACAGGGGGGAACACCGGGGAGCTGTTTTTT
size: .; V: TRBV5-1; length: 13; J: TRBJ2-7; D: TRBD1; CDR3: CASSWDSSYEQYF; DNA: TGCGCCAGCAGCTGGGACAGCTCCTACGAGCAGTACTTC
size: .; V: TRBV5-6; length: 12; J: TRBJ2-7; D: .; CDR3: CASSSTAWEQYF; DNA: TGTGCCAGCAGCTCGACTGCTTGGGAGCAGTACTTC
size: once; V: TRBV30; length: 12; J: TRBJ1-2; D: TRBD1; CDR3: CACPGTAYGYTF; DNA: TGTGCCTGCCCCGGGACAGCATATGGCTACACCTTC
size: .; V: TRBV5-1; length: 17; J: TRBJ1-3; D: .; CDR3: CASSLGLQGSGGNTIYF; DNA: TGCGCCAGCAGCTTGGGGCTACAGGGTTCAGGTGGAAACACCATATATTTT
size: .; V: TRBV19; length: 18; J: TRBJ1-5; D: .; CDR3: CASRAAREANYRNQPQHF; DNA: TGTGCCAGTAGGGCGGCCCGGGAGGCGAATTATAGGAATCAGCCCCAGCATTTT
size: .; V: TRBV7-8; length: 16; J: TRBJ1-2; D: .; CDR3: CASSLVGGEVNYGYTF; DNA: TGTGCCAGCAGCTTAGTGGGAGGCGAGGTAAACTATGGCTACACCTTC
size: .; V: TRBV10-3; length: 14; J: TRBJ2-3; D: TRBD1; CDR3: CAISGTGGTDTQYF; DNA: TGTGCCATCAGTGGGACAGGGGGCACAGATACGCAGTATTTT
size: .; V: TRBV2; length: 15; J: TRBJ1-1; D: .; CDR3: CASLIPLGGSTEAFF; DNA: TGTGCCAGCCTCATCCCCCTGGGGGGGAGCACTGAAGCTTTCTTT
size: .; V: TRBV9; length: 14; J: TRBJ1-1; D: TRBD1; CDR3: CASSTGTGGTEAFF; DNA: TGTGCCAGCAGCACAGGGACAGGGGGCACTGAAGCTTTCTTT
size: .; V: TRBV5-1; length: 13; J: TRBJ1-2; D: .; CDR3: CASSPEGEFGYTF; DNA: TGCGCCAGCAGCCCCGAAGGGGAATTCGGCTACACCTTC
size: few; V: TRBV30; length: 17; J: TRBJ1-6; D: .; CDR3: CAWNPPRRGPEDSPLHF; DNA: TGTGCCTGGAATCCCCCAAGGAGGGGCCCGGAGGATTCACCCCTCCACTTT
size: .; V: TRBV6-5; length: 11; J: TRBJ1-2; D: .; CDR3: CASHGGGGYTF; DNA: TGTGCCAGCCATGGGGGAGGTGGCTACACCTTC
size: .; V: TRBV27; length: 15; J: TRBJ1-6; D: TRBD1; CDR3: CASSPDRGDNSPLHF; DNA: TGTGCCAGCAGTCCGGACAGGGGAGATAATTCACCCCTCCACTTT
size: .; V: TRBV30; length: 14; J: TRBJ2-7; D: .; CDR3: CAWSGRQVPYEQYF; DNA: TGTGCCTGGAGTGGGAGACAGGTACCCTACGAGCAGTACTTC
size: .; V: TRBV27; length: 13; J: TRBJ2-4; D: TRBD2; CDR3: CASSSGGGNIQYF; DNA: TGTGCCAGCAGTTCCGGGGGGGGAAACATTCAGTACTTC
size: .; V: TRBV27; length: 17; J: TRBJ2-1; D: TRBD2; CDR3: CASSPRPGTSGVNEQFF; DNA: TGTGCCAGCAGCCCTCGGCCTGGGACTAGCGGGGTCAATGAGCAGTTCTTC
size: .; V: TRBV5-4; length: 16; J: TRBJ2-1; D: .; CDR3: CASSRTSGLDYNEQFF; DNA: TGTGCCAGCAGCCGCACCTCTGGACTTGACTACAATGAGCAGTTCTTC
size: .; V: TRBV18; length: 15; J: TRBJ1-4; D: .; CDR3: CASSPGTAANEKLFF; DNA: TGTGCCAGCTCACCTGGGACTGCAGCTAATGAAAAACTGTTTTTT
size: few; V: TRBV7-9; length: 14; J: TRBJ2-7; D: .; CDR3: CASSQTVGPTGQYF; DNA: TGTGCCAGCAGCCAGACAGTAGGCCCTACGGGGCAGTACTTC
size: .; V: TRBV6-4; length: 14; J: TRBJ1-2; D: .; CDR3: CASSDSAGRGGYTF; DNA: TGTGCCAGCAGTGACTCGGCCGGCCGAGGGGGCTACACCTTC
size: .; V: TRBV9; length: 15; J: TRBJ2-1; D: .; CDR3: CASSVGQGLYNEQFF; DNA: TGTGCCAGCAGCGTAGGACAGGGACTCTACAATGAGCAGTTCTTC
size: .; V: TRBV9; length: 14; J: TRBJ2-1; D: .; CDR3: CASSVDPGINEQFF; DNA: TGTGCCAGCAGCGTAGATCCAGGGATCAATGAGCAGTTCTTC
size: .; V: TRBV6-6; length: 15; J: TRBJ2-3; D: .; CDR3: CASSRQGRSPDTQYF; DNA: TGTGCCAGCAGCCGCCAAGGGAGATCCCCAGATACGCAGTATTTT
size: once; V: TRBV3-1/TRBV3-2; length: 16; J: TRBJ1-5; D: .; CDR3: CASSQGGNIGFQPQHF; DNA: TGTGCCAGCAGCCAAGGAGGGAATATCGGGTTCCAGCCCCAGCATTTT
size: .; V: TRBV10-3; length: 14; J: TRBJ1-1; D: .; CDR3: CAISAQGQPTEAFF; DNA: TGTGCCATCAGCGCCCAGGGCCAGCCAACTGAAGCTTTCTTT
size: .; V: TRBV7-8; length: 19; J: TRBJ2-6; D: .; CDR3: CASSLGVGQPYSGANVLTF; DNA: TGTGCCAGCAGCTTAGGGGTTGGGCAACCTTACTCTGGGGCCAACGTCCTGACTTTC
size: .; V: TRBV14; length: 17; J: TRBJ1-3; D: .; CDR3: CASSQHPGAATGNTIYF; DNA: TGTGCCAGCAGCCAACACCCAGGGGCAGCAACTGGAAACACCATATATTTT
size: .; V: TRBV10-3; length: 12; J: TRBJ1-3; D: .; CDR3: CAIGGNGNTIYF; DNA: TGTGCCATTGGCGGGAATGGAAACACCATATATTTT